Included here is one T cell receptor beta chain sequence, with context. The germline V gene has CDR1 SGHRS and CDR2 YFSETQ. The CDR3 sequence is 14 residues long. Deletions cut 5 bases from V and 1 base from J, with 12 bases between. These data originate in a study of technical replicates of blood from several donors. Repertoires were generated with immunoSEQ multiplex PCR, while TCRdb's copy carries only in-frame clones and drops some. Found here are some 79,000 clones, 94% of them singletons; the top ten hold about 0.24%. The receptor was derived from a human donor in good health. The sample consisted of T cells isolated from PBMCs. J is TRBJ1-1 and V is TRBV5-1, with a possible D match to TRBD1 (6 bases). The CDR3 region is CASRMGHSNTEAFF. CDR3 nucleotide sequence: TGCGCCAGCAGGATGGGACATTCGAACACTGAAGCTTTCTTT. Full variable domain (outside the CDR3, taken from reference TRBV5-1 and TRBJ1-1): KAGVTQTPRYLIKTRGQQVTLSCSPISGHRSVSWYQQTPGQGLQFLFEYFSETQRNKGNFPGRFSGRQFSNSRSEMNVSTLELGDSALYLCASRMGHSNTEAFFGQGTRLTVV.